Following are 7 T cell receptor beta chains from one sample sequenced in a study of shared clonotypes between healthy human individuals. Measured with immunoSEQ multiplex PCR; TCRdb has only the in-frame clones, and not every one. Of about 360,000 clones in the sample, 70% to 75% are singletons; the top ten hold 10%. Sequencing was performed on memory CD4+ T cells sorted from blood. Sample subset: CD45RA-negative fraction. The source is a young man in good health.

This chain joins TRBV10-3 and TRBJ1-1; D is undetermined. CDR1 is ENHRY and CDR2 is SYGVKD in the germline V gene. The V end was cut by 0 bases, the J end by 2 bases, with 16 bases between. The CDR3 is made up of 17 amino acids. The CDR3 DNA is TGTGCCATCAGTGAGTCGAAGAGAGGTTTGGGAAACACTGAAGCTTTCTTT. As protein: CAISESKRGLGNTEAFF.

The chain couples TRBV6-5 to TRBJ1-5, with TRBD1 identical over 8 bases. The CDR3 covers 13 residues. Germline V gives CDR1 MNHEY, CDR2 SVGAGI. With V trimmed by 10 bases and J by 4 bases, 6 bases remained unmatched. CDR3 region: CATRDRGNQPQHF. CDR3 in DNA: TGTGCCACACGTGACAGGGGTAATCAGCCCCAGCATTTT.

The J gene is TRBJ2-7, the V gene TRBV14; D may match TRBD1 or TRBD2 (5 bases each). Trimming cost V 1 base and J 3 bases, with 13 bases left between them. The CDR3 extends over 15 amino acids. Germline V lookup: CDR1 SGHDN, CDR2 FVKESK. The CDR3 spells CASSQVGVMDYEQYF. The CDR3 region has the DNA TGTGCCAGCAGCCAAGTGGGGGTTATGGACTACGAGCAGTACTTC.

The chain employs TRBV11-3 and TRBJ2-2; no firm D call. The V gene's germline CDR1 is SGHNT and CDR2 YENEEA. V gave up 0 bases and J gave up 3 bases, with 2 bases separating them. The CDR3 extends over 13 amino acids. The CDR3 coding sequence is TGTGCCAGCAGCTTAGACCACACCGGGGAGCTGTTTTTT. Its protein is CASSLDHTGELFF.

The rearrangement joins TRBV4-1 to TRBJ2-1, with TRBD2 matching over 8 bases. The germline V gene has CDR1 MGHRA and CDR2 YSYEKL. Trimming at V came to 4 bases and at J to 1 base, leaving 3 bases not matched to a gene. The CDR3 consists of 15 residues. For the CDR3, the DNA is TGCGCCAGCAGCCGCGGGACTAGTTCCTACAATGAGCAGTTCTTC. Translated: CASSRGTSSYNEQFF.

This clone turned up a few times. The CDR3 protein is CASSYGGGFTDTQYF. CDR3 nucleotides: TGTGCCAGCAGTTACGGTGGGGGTTTCACAGATACGCAGTATTTT. The chain uses TRBV6-5 and TRBJ2-3; D is perhaps TRBD1 or TRBD2 (5 bases each). V was cut by 2 bases and J by 2 bases, with 11 bases left in between. Germline V lookup: CDR1 MNHEY, CDR2 SVGAGI. This CDR3 is 15 amino acids long.

A single count supports this clone. This chain links TRBV7-8 with TRBJ2-3; possibly TRBD2 for D (6 bases). The CDR3 contains 15 residues. The ends were cut back, 0 bases at V and 4 bases at J, with 11 bases in the middle. The germline CDR1 and CDR2 sequences are SGHVS and FQNEAQ. CDR3 sequence (DNA): TGTGCCAGCAGCTTAGCAGGACCGGGGGCAGATACGCAGTATTTT. Translation gives CASSLAGPGADTQYF.